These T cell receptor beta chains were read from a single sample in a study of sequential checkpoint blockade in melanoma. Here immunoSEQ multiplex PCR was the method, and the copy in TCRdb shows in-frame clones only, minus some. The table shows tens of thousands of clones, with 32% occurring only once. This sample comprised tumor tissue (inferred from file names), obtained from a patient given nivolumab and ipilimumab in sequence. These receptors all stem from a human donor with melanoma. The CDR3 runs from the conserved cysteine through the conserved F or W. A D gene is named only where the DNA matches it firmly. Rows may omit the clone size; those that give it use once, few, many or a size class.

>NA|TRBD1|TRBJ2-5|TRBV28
TGTGCCAGCAGTTCTACCGGGACAGGGTTTAGGGAGACCCAGTACTTC
CASSSTGTGFRETQYF
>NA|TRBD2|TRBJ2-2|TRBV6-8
TGTGCCATCACCACGGGACTAGCGGGGGGGGAGCTGTTTTTT
CAITTGLAGGELFF
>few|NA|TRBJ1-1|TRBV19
TGTGCCAGTAGTTTGGGCCAAGAGAACACTGAAGCTTTCTTT
CASSLGQENTEAFF
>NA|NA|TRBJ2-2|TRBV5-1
TGCGCCACCACCCCCAGAGGGGGGAACGCGAACACCGGGGAGCTGTTTTTT
CATTPRGGNANTGELFF
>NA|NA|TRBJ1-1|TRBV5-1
TGCGCCAGCAGCACCCCTCAGGGGAACACTGAAGCTTTCTTT
CASSTPQGNTEAFF
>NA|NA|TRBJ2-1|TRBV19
TGTGCCAGTAGTATCCCGGGCCTGCCGAGGGGTGAGCAGTTCTTC
CASSIPGLPRGEQFF
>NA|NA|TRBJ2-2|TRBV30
TGTGCCTGGAGCGGTCCTGGGGGCGGGGAGCTGTTTTTT
CAWSGPGGGELFF
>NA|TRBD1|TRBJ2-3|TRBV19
TGTGCCAGTTCTCGGCCTCGGGACAGGAGTACAGATACGCAGTATTTT
CASSRPRDRSTDTQYF
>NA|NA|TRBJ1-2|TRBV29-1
TGCAGCGTTGAAGAAGGGTACTATGGCTACACCTTC
CSVEEGYYGYTF
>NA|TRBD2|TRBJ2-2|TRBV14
TGTGCCAGCAGCCAAGTTAGCGGGGTAGTGACCGGGGAGCTGTTTTTT
CASSQVSGVVTGELFF
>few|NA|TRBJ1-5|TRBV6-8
TGTGCCAGCATTGCGACAGCCAATCAGCCCCAGCATTTT
CASIATANQPQHF
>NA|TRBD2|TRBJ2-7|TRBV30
TGTGCCTGGAACCGAGCGGGGGGGCTTGACGAGCAGTACTTC
CAWNRAGGLDEQYF
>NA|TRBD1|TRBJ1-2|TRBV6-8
TGTGCCAGCAGCCGGACAGGCTCTAGGGGCTACACCTTC
CASSRTGSRGYTF
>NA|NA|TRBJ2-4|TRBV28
TGTGCCAGCAGTTTCCCCCGGCACGGGGGGCCCAAAAACATTCAGTACTTC
CASSFPRHGGPKNIQYF
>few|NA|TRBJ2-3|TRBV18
TGTGCCAGCTCACCACAACGGGATACGCAGTATTTT
CASSPQRDTQYF
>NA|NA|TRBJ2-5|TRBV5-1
TGCGCCAGCAGCTCGACTGTGAGTAGGGGAGAGACCCAGTACTTC
CASSSTVSRGETQYF
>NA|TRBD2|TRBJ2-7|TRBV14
TGTGCCAGCAGCCGACTCGGGGGGGGTCCCTACGAGCAGTACTTC
CASSRLGGGPYEQYF
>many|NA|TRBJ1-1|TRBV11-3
TGTGCCAGCAGCTTCGGGGGCATGAACACTGAAGCTTTCTTT
CASSFGGMNTEAFF
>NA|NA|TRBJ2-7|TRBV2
TGTGCCAGCAGCCCCCTCCCGTCGGCCATCTACGAGCAGTACTTC
CASSPLPSAIYEQYF
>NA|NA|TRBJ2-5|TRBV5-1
TGCGCCAGCAGCTTCCAAATGACAAGCCAAGAGACCCAGTACTTC
CASSFQMTSQETQYF
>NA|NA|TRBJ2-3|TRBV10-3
TGTGCCATCAGTGAGGCGGTTTACACAGATACGCAGTATTTT
CAISEAVYTDTQYF
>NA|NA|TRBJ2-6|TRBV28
TGTGCCAGCAGCAATCCCAGTCAATCTGGGGCCAACGTCCTGACTTTC
CASSNPSQSGANVLTF
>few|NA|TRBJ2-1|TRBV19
TGTGCCAGTAGTCGACTGGACAATGAGCAGTTCTTC
CASSRLDNEQFF
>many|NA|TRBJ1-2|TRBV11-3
TGTGCCAGCAGCTTAACGGTGGGGGGAGACAATTTCACCTTC
CASSLTVGGDNFTF
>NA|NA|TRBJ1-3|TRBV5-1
TGCGCCAGCAGCTTGGACAGGGAATCAGACACCATATATTTT
CASSLDRESDTIYF
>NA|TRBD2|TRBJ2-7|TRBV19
TGTGCCAGTAGTATAAGACTAGCGTACGAGCAGTACTTC
CASSIRLAYEQYF
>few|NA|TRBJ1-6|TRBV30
TGTGCCTGGAGTGTACTCGGGGAGGGGAATTCACCCCTCCACTTT
CAWSVLGEGNSPLHF
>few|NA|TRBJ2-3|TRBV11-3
TGTGCCAGCAGCCAAGTACGGAGCGGCGACCTTAGCACAGATACGCAGTATTTT
CASSQVRSGDLSTDTQYF
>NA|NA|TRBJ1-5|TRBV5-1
TGCGCCAGCAGCTTGACAGGGAACAATCAGCCCCAGCATTTT
CASSLTGNNQPQHF
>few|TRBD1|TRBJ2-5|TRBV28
TGTGCCAGCAGGGCCCATAGGACAGGGGGAGAGACCCAGTACTTC
CASRAHRTGGETQYF
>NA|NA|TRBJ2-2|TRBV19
TGTGCCACTGCAAGAGGGGACACCGGGGAGCTGTTTTTT
CATARGDTGELFF
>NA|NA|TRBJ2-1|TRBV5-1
TGCGCCAGCAGCTTTAGCGGTTCCTCCTACAATGAGCAGTTCTTC
CASSFSGSSYNEQFF
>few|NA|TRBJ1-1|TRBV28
TGTGCCAGCAGTTTCCTTGTACAGGGCGGGTCAGCTTTCTTT
CASSFLVQGGSAFF
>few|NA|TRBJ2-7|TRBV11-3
TGTGCCAGCAAGGGGTGGGGGACCTTCGGCGAGCAGTACTTC
CASKGWGTFGEQYF
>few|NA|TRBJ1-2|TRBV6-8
TGTGCCAGCAGTAACATTACCGAGAAGGTGATTGGCTACACCTTC
CASSNITEKVIGYTF
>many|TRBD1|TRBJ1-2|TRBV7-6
TGTGCCAGCAGCGGGCCGGGACAGCCTGATGGCTACACCTTC
CASSGPGQPDGYTF
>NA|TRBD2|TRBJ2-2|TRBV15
TGTGCCACCAGCAGATTGACTAGCGGTTACACCGGGGAGCTGTTTTTT
CATSRLTSGYTGELFF
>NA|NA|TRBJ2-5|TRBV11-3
TGTGCCAGCAGCTTTCTCGTTCTGGGGGGAGAGACCCAGTACTTC
CASSFLVLGGETQYF
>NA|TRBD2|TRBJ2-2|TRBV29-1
TGCAGCGCCCAGCGGGGGCCCTCGAACACCGGGGAGCTGTTTTTT
CSAQRGPSNTGELFF
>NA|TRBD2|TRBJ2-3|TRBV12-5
TGTGCCATTGGGAGGGGAGGAACAGATACGCAGTATTTT
CAIGRGGTDTQYF
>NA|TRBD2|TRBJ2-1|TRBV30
TGTGCCTGGAGTGCCGGGACTAGCGGCCTTGGGAATGAGCAGTTCTTC
CAWSAGTSGLGNEQFF
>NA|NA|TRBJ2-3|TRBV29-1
TGCAGCGTCGGGTCAGACGCAGATACGCAGTATTTT
CSVGSDADTQYF
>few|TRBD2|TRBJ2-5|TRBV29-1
TGCAGCGTTGATGCTAGCGGGAGGGCCCGAGCGGAGACCCAGTACTTC
CSVDASGRARAETQYF
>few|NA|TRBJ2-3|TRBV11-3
TGTGCCAGCAGCTCTCTACGGGAGTCAGATACGCAGTATTTT
CASSSLRESDTQYF
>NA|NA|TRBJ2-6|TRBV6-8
TGTGCCAGCACCAACGGGGCAGAACTCTCTGGGGCCAACGTCCTGACTTTC
CASTNGAELSGANVLTF